This TCR beta chain was captured in a study of blood T cells in healthy people across ages. This clonotype was counted ten times or more. This CDR3 contains 15 residues. Germline CDR1 SGHTA, CDR2 FQGNSA. The ends lost 10 bases at V and 3 bases at J; junction bases unmatched: 14. With a J-beta primer mix and a sample-barcoded 5' primer, a second PCR ran about 6 to 11 cycles. TCRdb re-derived calls from the 5' RACE reads in MiXCR, one entry per CDR3 protein. The sample contains 1.5 million to 2 million distinct CDR3 sequences, 25% to 30% of which appear only once. This sequence joins TRBV7-2 and TRBJ2-7, with TRBD2 identical over 8 bases. Sample: blood. The TCR originated in a woman aged 30 to 39 in good health. The CDR3 sequence is CATTNSGGGFYEQYF. The CDR3 region has the DNA TGTGCCACGACTAATAGTGGCGGGGGGTTCTACGAGCAGTACTTC.